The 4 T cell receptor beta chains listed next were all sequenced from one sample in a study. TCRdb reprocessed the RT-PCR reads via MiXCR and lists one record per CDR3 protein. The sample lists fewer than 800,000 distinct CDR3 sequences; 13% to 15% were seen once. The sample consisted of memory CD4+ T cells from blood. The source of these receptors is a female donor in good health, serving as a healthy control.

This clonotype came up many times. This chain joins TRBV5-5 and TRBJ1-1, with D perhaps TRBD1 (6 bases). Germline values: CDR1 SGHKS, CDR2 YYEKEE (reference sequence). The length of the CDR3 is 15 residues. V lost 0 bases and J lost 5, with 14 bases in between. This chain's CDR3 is CASSLVGGGRTEAFF. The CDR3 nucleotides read TGTGCCAGCAGCTTGGTAGGAGGGGGAAGGACTGAAGCTTTCTTT.

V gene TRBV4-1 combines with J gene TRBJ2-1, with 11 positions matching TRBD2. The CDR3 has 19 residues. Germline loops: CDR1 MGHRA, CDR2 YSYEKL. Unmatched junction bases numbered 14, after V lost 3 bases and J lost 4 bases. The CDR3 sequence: CASSQRLAGGPTLYNEQFF. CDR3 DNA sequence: TGCGCCAGCAGCCAGCGGCTAGCGGGGGGCCCTACCTTATACAATGAGCAGTTCTTC.

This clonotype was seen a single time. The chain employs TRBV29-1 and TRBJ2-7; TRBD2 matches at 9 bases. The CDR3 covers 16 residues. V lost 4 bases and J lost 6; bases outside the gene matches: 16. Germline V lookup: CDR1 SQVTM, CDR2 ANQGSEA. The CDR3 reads CSVGHFSGSGGSEQYF. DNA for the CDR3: TGCAGCGTTGGACATTTTAGCGGGAGTGGAGGGTCCGAGCAGTACTTC.

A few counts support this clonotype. The CDR3 is CARGGGELFF. DNA for the CDR3: TGTGCCAGGGGGGGCGGGGAGCTGTTTTTT. The V call is TRBV2, the J call TRBJ2-2, with D possibly TRBD2 on 6 matching bases. The germline V gene has CDR1 SNHLY and CDR2 FYNNEI. The germline V and J ends were trimmed by 9 bases and 7 bases, with 6 bases remaining between them. This CDR3 region has 10 residues. The entire variable domain, with the rest obtained from reference TRBV2 and TRBJ2-2, is as follows: EPEVTQTPSHQVTQMGQEVILRCVPISNHLYFYWYRQILGQKVEFLVSFYNNEISEKSEIFDDQFSVERPDGSNFTLKIRSTKLEDSAMYFCARGGGELFFGEGSRLTVL.